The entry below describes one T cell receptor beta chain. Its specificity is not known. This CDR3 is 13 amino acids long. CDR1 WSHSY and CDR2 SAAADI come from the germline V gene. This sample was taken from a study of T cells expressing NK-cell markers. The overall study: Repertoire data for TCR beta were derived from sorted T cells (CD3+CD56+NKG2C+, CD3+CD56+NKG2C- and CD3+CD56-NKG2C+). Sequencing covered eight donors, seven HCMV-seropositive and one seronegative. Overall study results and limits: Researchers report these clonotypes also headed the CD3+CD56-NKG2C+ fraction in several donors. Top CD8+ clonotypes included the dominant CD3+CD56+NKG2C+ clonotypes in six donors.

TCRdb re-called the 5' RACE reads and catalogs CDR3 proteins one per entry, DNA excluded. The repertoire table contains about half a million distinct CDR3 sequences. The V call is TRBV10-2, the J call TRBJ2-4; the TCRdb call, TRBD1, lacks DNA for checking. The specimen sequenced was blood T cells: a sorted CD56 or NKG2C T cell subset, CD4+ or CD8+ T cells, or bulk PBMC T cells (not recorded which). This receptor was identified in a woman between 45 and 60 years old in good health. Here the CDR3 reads CASKGFRRNIQYF.